This T cell receptor beta chain was retrieved from a study of siplizumab effects on memory and regulatory T cells. Details on this clone: Its matching antigen is unknown.

Produced via immunoSEQ multiplex PCR; TCRdb's table is partial and in-frame only. The top ten hold 5% of the sample, which has approximately 75,000 clones, 93% seen once. Study-wide results and caveats: Tregs that proliferated in siplizumab cultures did not have their suppressive function confirmed.

Sequenced sample: CD8+ T cells sorted from blood. The receptor was derived from a human donor in good health.

CDR3 in DNA: TGTGCCAGCAGCGCCCGACTAGCGGGGGCCATCTCCTACAATGAGCAGTTCTTC. This codes for CASSARLAGAISYNEQFF. The rearrangement links TRBV11-3 to TRBJ2-1, with 12 bases that match TRBD2. CDR3 length equals 18 residues. Looked up from germline, CDR1 is SGHNT and CDR2 is YENEEA. Trimming took 5 bases from V and 0 from J; bases not matched to a gene: 8.